The T cell receptor beta chain described here comes from a study of T cells and Merkel cell carcinoma outcomes. Study-level results: Reportedly, T-cell repertoire with density predicts Merkel cell carcinoma outcomes.

The protocol was immunoSEQ multiplex PCR, while the TCRdb copy is restricted to in-frame clones and leaves out a portion. The sample records 15,000 to 25,000 clones, over 75% being singletons. Points on this clone: Antigen: not known.

The V and J ends lost 7 bases and 0 bases respectively, with 10 bases between them. Per the germline V gene, CDR1 is SNHLY and CDR2 is FYNNEI. The CDR3 runs to 14 residues. The sample consisted of tumor tissue from Merkel cell carcinoma. V usage is TRBV2 and J usage is TRBJ1-3, with D uncertain. The source of this sequence is a human donor with Merkel cell carcinoma. CDR3 sequence: CASIISHSGNTIYF. CDR3 sequence (DNA): TGTGCCAGCATTATTTCTCACTCTGGAAACACCATATATTTT.